This T cell receptor (beta chain) was sequenced for a study of T-cell reconstitution after alpha-beta-depleted transplantation in children. Preparation of the TCRbeta library involved a method that used unique molecular identifiers. TCRdb used MiXCR to reprocess the PCR reads, holding one entry per CDR3 protein. Here the sample spans some 830,000 distinct CDR3 sequences, 16% being singletons. Whole-study results and caveats: Surviving recipient T cells and thymic progenitors accounted for the high day-60 TCRbeta diversity observed in some patients. A year post-transplant, T-cell counts and diversity derived mostly from newly produced T cells.

Worth noting for this clonotype: The antigen remains unidentified.

V was pared by 5 bases and J by 5 bases, with 19 bases between. The CDR3 totals 15 residues. Germline CDR1 SNHLY, CDR2 FYNNEI. Sequencing was performed on PBMCs, mostly from graft donor cells, taken 360 days after TCRalphabeta/CD19-depleted stem cell transplant. The V gene is TRBV2, the J gene TRBJ2-7, with D possibly being TRBD2 (5 bases). This TCR came from a male patient between 5 and 17 years old who had a stem cell transplant for acute lymphoblastic leukemia, so the T cells may come from the graft donor. The CDR3 region is CASSRKADYAHEQYF. The CDR3 nucleotides are TGTGCCAGCAGTAGGAAAGCTGACTACGCCCACGAGCAGTACTTC.